This is a list of T cell receptor beta chains from one sample in a study of tumor-infiltrating lymphocytes in oesophageal squamous cell carcinoma. One entry per CDR3 protein, called by TCRdb with MiXCR from the PCR reads. Here the sample spans about 4,000 distinct CDR3 sequences, 15% to 20% being singletons. Sequencing used normal esophageal tissue next to the tumor. All receptors derive from a male donor with esophageal squamous cell carcinoma. The CDR3 runs from the conserved cysteine through the conserved F or W. A D gene is named only where the DNA matches it firmly. Clone size appears in some rows only: once, few, many, or a class for an expanded clone.

j_call v_call clone_size d_call cdr3_nt cdr3_aa
TRBJ1-6 TRBV6-8 many TRBD1 TGTGCCAGCACCTTCCAGGGGGGACAGAACCTTCACTCCTATAATTCACCCCTCCACTTC CASTFQGGQNLHSYNSPLHF
TRBJ1-2 TRBV10-3 few TRBD1 TGTGCCATCAGCCGCGACAGGGAAGGGGGCTACACCTTC CAISRDREGGYTF
TRBJ1-1 TRBV5-6 few TRBD1 TGTGCCAGCAGTCCTGGGGACAGGCTGAACACTGAAGCTTTCTTT CASSPGDRLNTEAFF
TRBJ2-7 TRBV24-1 many - TGTGCCACCAGTGATTTGGAACGGGTGAACAGTTCCTACGAGCAGTACTTC CATSDLERVNSSYEQYF
TRBJ2-5 TRBV19 - - TGTGCCAGTAGTACCTACAGGAGCAATAATTCACCCCTCCACTTC CASSTYRSNNSPLHF
TRBJ2-6 TRBV12-5 - - TGTGCTAGTGGTTTGCTGACTTTC CASGLLTF
TRBJ1-1 TRBV4-2 - - TGTGCCAGCAGCCAAGTTACAGGTGCTACCTACGAGCAGAACTTT CASSQVTGATYEQNF
TRBJ2-3 TRBV5-6 many - TGTGCCAGCAGCCGCCCCGGAAGTGGCACAGATACGCAGTATTTT CASSRPGSGTDTQYF
TRBJ2-5 TRBV24-1 many TRBD2 TGTGCCACCAGCACGGGGGGAACGGAGACCCAGTACTTC CATSTGGTETQYF
TRBJ1-3 TRBV6-6 - - TGTGCCAGCAGTTACGGCAGCTCTGGAAACACCATATATTTT CASSYGSSGNTIYF
TRBJ2-7 TRBV14 few - TGTGCCAGCAGCCAACACCCTAGCACTGAGCAGTACTTC CASSQHPSTEQYF
TRBJ2-7 TRBV12-3/TRBV12-4 many - TGTGCCAGGAGGGGCCCTTACGAGCAGTACTTC CARRGPYEQYF
TRBJ2-7 TRBV11-2 many - TGTGCCAGCAGCTTCGGACAGAGTAATTCACCCCTCCACTTC CASSFGQSNSPLHF
TRBJ2-1 TRBV6-1 medium-sized - TGTGCCAGCAGTGAAGCTGCGTATGAGCAGTTCTTC CASSEAAYEQFF
TRBJ2-3 TRBV7-2 large TRBD2 TGTGCCAGCAACTCTGGCGGGGGGGTTGCTACGCAGTATTTT CASNSGGGVATQYF
TRBJ2-4 TRBV12-3/TRBV12-4 - - - CASSLQLRAVLRF
TRBJ2-2 TRBV7-2 - - TGTGCCAGCAGCCCACCCCAGGGCTGTGCGAACACCGGGGAGCTGTTTTTT CASSPPQGCANTGELFF
TRBJ2-1 TRBV7-3 medium-sized - TGTGCCAGCCGAGGGGGGGGGGCCAATGAGCAGTTCTTC CASRGGGANEQFF
TRBJ1-2 TRBV24-1 - TRBD1 TGTGCCACCAGTGGGGACAGCTTCCTTTCCTATGGCTACACCTTC CATSGDSFLSYGYTF
TRBJ2-6 TRBV5-6 - - TGTGCCAGCAGACCTACAATAAGGGGGACCGCCTCTGGGGCCAACGTCCTGACTTTC CASRPTIRGTASGANVLTF
TRBJ2-5 TRBV7-2 - - TGTGCCAGCAGCCCCCAGGTTGGGGCCGGGGAGCTGTACTTC CASSPQVGAGELYF
TRBJ2-1 TRBV7-8 - - TGTGCCAGCAGCCCCTTCCCACTGTGCTCCTACAATGAGCAGTTCTTC CASSPFPLCSYNEQFF
TRBJ2-1 TRBV7-8 few TRBD2 TGTGCCAGCAGCGCGGGGGGGCGCGATGAGCAGTTCTTC CASSAGGRDEQFF
TRBJ1-2 TRBV11-2 - - TGTGCCAGCAGCTCACAGGGCGGTCGTGACTACACCTTC CASSSQGGRDYTF
TRBJ2-5 TRBV7-2 - TRBD1 TGTGCCAGCAGCCCCGGGACAGGGGGGGAGACCCAGTACTTC CASSPGTGGETQYF
TRBJ2-5 TRBV19 many - TGTGCCAGTAGTGAACTCAAGGGAGAGACCCAGTACTTC CASSELKGETQYF
TRBJ1-5 TRBV6-1 many - TGTGCCAGCAGCGACCGGGAGAGTCAGCCCCAGCATTTT CASSDRESQPQHF